Below, 26 T cell receptor beta chains from the same sample are listed, as sequenced in a study of blood T cell repertoires in COVID-19. Generated by immunoSEQ multiplex PCR, the TCRdb table keeps only in-frame clones and is missing some. The sample lists about 250,000 clones; around four fifths were seen once. Sample: peripheral blood. The origin of the receptors is an elderly man with acute or convalescent COVID-19.

The chain has TRBV11-2 and TRBJ1-1; no clear D. The V gene's germline CDR1 is SGHAT and CDR2 FQNNGV. V lost 2 bases and J lost 1, with 11 bases in between. CDR3 length equals 15 residues. The DNA of the CDR3 is TGTGCCAGCAGCTTATTCCTTTTAAAGAACACTGAAGCTTTCTTT. This translates into CASSLFLLKNTEAFF. The variable domain in full, with the rest retrieved from reference TRBV11-2 and TRBJ1-1, is EAGVAQSPRYKIIEKRQSVAFWCNPISGHATLYWYQQILGQGPKLLIQFQNNGVVDDSQLPKDRFSAERLKGVDSTLKIQPAKLEDSAVYLCASSLFLLKNTEAFFGQGTRLTVV.

The chain employs TRBV5-4 and TRBJ2-2, with D unresolved. Trimming left V 4 bases short and J 0 bases short, with 7 bases between. Germline loops: CDR1 SGHNT, CDR2 YYREEE (reference sequence). The CDR3 runs to 14 residues. The CDR3 reads CASSRESNTGELFF. The DNA of the CDR3 is TGTGCCAGCAGCCGCGAATCGAACACCGGGGAGCTGTTTTTT. Full variable domain (rest looked up from reference TRBV5-4 and TRBJ2-2): ETGVTQSPTHLIKTRGQQVTLRCSSQSGHNTVSWYQQALGQGPQFIFQYYREEENGRGNFPPRFSGLQFPNYSSELNVNALELDDSALYLCASSRESNTGELFFGEGSRLTVL.

The V gene is TRBV4-2, the J gene TRBJ1-5, with 9 bases aligning to TRBD1. Germline values: CDR1 LGHNA, CDR2 YNFKEQ. The CDR3 contains 15 residues. V was clipped by 3 bases and J by 1 base; unmatched bases: 1. The CDR3 nucleotides are TGTGCCAGCAGCCACGGGACAGGGAGCAATCAGCCCCAGCATTTT. Its protein product is CASSHGTGSNQPQHF.

The rearrangement joins TRBV7-2 to TRBJ2-2; 7 nucleotides agree with TRBD2. In germline, CDR1 is SGHTA, CDR2 FQGNSA. The CDR3 loop spans 15 amino acids. Trimming removed 4 bases from V and 1 base from J; junction bases left unmatched: 3. CDR3 region: CASSSVAGNTGELFF. The DNA of the CDR3 is TGTGCCAGCAGCTCCGTAGCGGGGAACACCGGGGAGCTGTTTTTT.

This chain joins TRBV27 and TRBJ2-7; tentatively, D is TRBD2 (5 bases). In germline, CDR1 is MNHEY, CDR2 SMNVEV (reference sequence). This CDR3 is 15 amino acids long. The V gene lost 3 bases and the J gene lost 6 bases, with 18 bases spanning the gap. CDR3 DNA sequence: TGTGCCAGCAGTTTTGGCCCGTCCCTCGGAGGCGAGCAGTACTTC. Translation gives CASSFGPSLGGEQYF.

This chain joins TRBV5-4 and TRBJ2-7; 12 nucleotides agree with TRBD2. V shed 5 bases, J shed 11 bases, and the junction held 8 bases outside the gene matches. Germline V gene data show CDR1 as SGHNT and CDR2 as YYREEE (reference sequence). The CDR3 runs 13 residues. The CDR3 DNA follows: TGTGCCAGCAGATCTGGACTAGCGGGATCGGAGTACTTC. This encodes CASRSGLAGSEYF.

Points on this clone: The same CDR3 is also encoded by other DNA sequences in this sample. The chain combines TRBV7-8 with TRBJ2-7; TRBD1 agrees at 7 bases. Germline V gene data show CDR1 as SGHVS and CDR2 as FQNEAQ. V gave up 0 bases and J gave up 3 bases; unmatched junction bases: 2. This CDR3 has 14 amino acids. In DNA, the CDR3 is TGTGCCAGCAGCTTAGCGGGACAGAGCTACGAGCAGTACTTC. As protein: CASSLAGQSYEQYF.

CDR3 in DNA: TGTGCCAGCAGCCCCCGGGACAGGGGTTCATACGAGCAGTACTTC. Protein: CASSPRDRGSYEQYF. The chain uses TRBV11-1 and TRBJ2-7; 10 bases align to TRBD1. CDR1 is SGHAT, CDR2 FQDESV, per germline (reference sequence). The CDR3 consists of 15 residues. The V gene end was trimmed by 5 bases and the J gene end by 4 bases; junction bases not matched to a gene: 8.

J is TRBJ1-2 and V is TRBV5-5; 9 nucleotides line up with TRBD1. Germline-derived CDR1 and CDR2 are SGHKS and YYEKEE (reference sequence). The CDR3 is made up of 13 amino acids. After removal of 5 bases from V and 8 bases from J, the junction contained 7 bases not matched to a gene. The CDR3 is CASSLQGARGYTF. The CDR3 region has the DNA TGTGCCAGCAGTCTACAGGGGGCGAGGGGCTACACCTTC.

This clone was seen only a few times. The chain links TRBV5-4 to TRBJ1-6, with a weak D call TRBD1 (5 bases). V was cut by 6 bases and J by 8 bases, with 27 bases left in between. Germline-derived CDR1 and CDR2 are SGHNT and YYREEE (reference sequence). The length of the CDR3 is 18 residues. CDR3 in amino acids: CASTRKISRQNDYSPLHF. The CDR3 DNA is TGTGCCAGCACCCGAAAAATATCCCGACAGAACGATTATTCACCCCTCCACTTT.

J is TRBJ1-1 and V is TRBV11-3, with D possibly TRBD1 on 6 matching bases. V was shortened by 5 bases and J by 0 bases, with 10 bases between the two germline ends. The CDR3 loop spans 14 amino acids. CDR1 and CDR2 from the germline V gene are SGHNT and YENEEA. CDR3 DNA: TGTGCCAGCAGCCTAACAGGGCTGAACACTGAAGCTTTCTTT. Translation gives CASSLTGLNTEAFF.

On this clone itself: Because the CDR3's place on the DNA is in doubt, the DNA is left out and the CDR3 is given as listed by TCRdb. The CDR3 loop is CASSLAFGTGSLAFF. The chain carries TRBV7-2 and TRBJ2-1; TRBD1 was called by the table and not checked on the DNA. Looked up from germline, CDR1 is SGHTA and CDR2 is FQGNSA. Including both end residues, the CDR3 is 15 amino acids long.

The CDR3 bases are TGTGCCATCAAGGTGACTAGCGGGGGGTTTGAGCAGTTCTTC. This gives the protein CAIKVTSGGFEQFF. J is TRBJ2-1 and V is TRBV10-3; 13 positions agree with TRBD2. CDR1 and CDR2 (germline): ENHRY, SYGVKD. This CDR3 is built from 14 residues. V shed 7 bases and J 9 bases; nucleotides not matched to a gene: 6.

This chain uses TRBV5-1 with TRBJ2-1; tentative D call: TRBD2 (6 bases). This CDR3 contains 16 residues. The germline CDR1 and CDR2 sequences are SGHRS and YFSETQ. Trimming removed 1 base at V and 4 bases at J, with 15 bases between. CDR3 DNA: TGCGCCAGCAGCTTGCTGGCGGGAACATTTTACAATGAGCAGTTCTTC. Translation gives CASSLLAGTFYNEQFF. Looking up the rest from reference TRBV5-1 and TRBJ2-1 gives the full variable domain: KAGVTQTPRYLIKTRGQQVTLSCSPISGHRSVSWYQQTPGQGLQFLFEYFSETQRNKGNFPGRFSGRQFSNSRSEMNVSTLELGDSALYLCASSLLAGTFYNEQFFGPGTRLTVL.

The J gene is TRBJ2-7, the V gene TRBV19; TRBD1 matches 11 bases. With V trimmed by 2 bases and J by 6 bases, 9 bases remained unmatched. This CDR3 has 16 residues. From germline, CDR1 is LNHDA and CDR2 SQIVND (reference sequence). This CDR3 reads CASSISGTGGVGEQYF. The CDR3 DNA sequence: TGTGCCAGTAGTATATCCGGGACAGGGGGAGTGGGCGAGCAGTACTTC. The complete variable domain, with remaining parts taken from reference TRBV19 and TRBJ2-7, reads DGGITQSPKYLFRKEGQNVTLSCEQNLNHDAMYWYRQDPGQGLRLIYYSQIVNDFQKGDIAEGYSVSREKKESFPLTVTSAQKNPTAFYLCASSISGTGGVGEQYFGPGTRLTVT.

Written as DNA, the CDR3 is TGTGCCTGGAGTGTACGGGACAGAAGCTCCTACGAGCAGTACTTC. Translating it yields CAWSVRDRSSYEQYF. V and J are TRBV30 and TRBJ2-7; TRBD1 aligns across 7 bases. CDR3 length: 15 amino acids. The J segment lost 0 bases and the V segment lost 0 bases, leaving 5 bases of the junction unmatched. Germline V gene data show CDR1 as GTSNPN and CDR2 as SVGIG (reference sequence). Full variable domain (outside the CDR3, taken from reference TRBV30 and TRBJ2-7): SQTIHQWPATLVQPVGSPLSLECTVEGTSNPNLYWYRQAAGRGLQLLFYSVGIGQISSEVPQNLSASRPQDRQFILSSKKLLLSDSGFYLCAWSVRDRSSYEQYFGPGTRLTVT.

The chain recombines TRBV7-9 with TRBJ2-7; TRBD2 might be the D (6 bases). The CDR3 sequence is 12 residues long. The V end was cut by 5 bases, the J end by 6 bases, with 11 bases between. In germline, CDR1 is SEHNR, CDR2 FQNEAQ (reference sequence). The CDR3 loop reads CASSPPGGEQYF. CDR3 coding DNA: TGTGCCAGCAGCCCCCCCGGGGGCGAGCAGTACTTC.

J is TRBJ1-1 and V is TRBV27; D is perhaps TRBD1 (5 bases). The germline CDR1 and CDR2 sequences are MNHEY and SMNVEV (reference sequence). The CDR3 has 14 amino acids. The V end was cut by 8 bases, the J end by 0 bases, with 13 bases between. This CDR3 reads CASSWGGMNTEAFF. CDR3 nucleotides: TGTGCCAGCTCGTGGGGGGGGATGAACACTGAAGCTTTCTTT.

In the case of this clone: Its ends do not fully match the called genes, so a read error is possible. The genes are TRBV9 and TRBJ1-2, with D perhaps matching TRBD1 (5 bases). CDR1 is SGDLS and CDR2 is YYNGEE in the germline V gene. The CDR3 sequence is 13 residues long. The CDR3 DNA follows: TGTGCCAGCAGCGCGCCGGGACGGGACTTACAGGCCTTC. Translation gives CASSAPGRDLQAF.

The rearrangement links TRBV6-1 to TRBJ1-4; 7 bases line up with TRBD1. V shed 0 bases, J shed 4 bases, and the junction held 5 bases outside the gene matches. Germline V gene data show CDR1 as MNHNS and CDR2 as SASEGT. CDR3 size: 16 residues. The CDR3 protein is CASSEASGQYNEKLFF. Written as DNA, the CDR3 is TGTGCCAGCAGTGAAGCTTCGGGACAGTATAATGAAAAACTGTTTTTT.

The chain uses TRBV18 and TRBJ2-7; no firm D call. This CDR3 contains 11 residues. V was clipped by 3 bases and J by 5 bases, with 5 bases between them. Germline V gene sequence: CDR1 KGHSH, CDR2 LQKENI. The CDR3 sequence is CASSPSDEQYF. In DNA form, the CDR3 reads TGTGCCAGCTCACCCTCTGACGAGCAGTACTTC.

This clone was seen a single time. The chain carries TRBV5-1 and TRBJ2-2; D may be TRBD1 (6 bases). Looked up from germline, CDR1 is SGHRS and CDR2 is YFSETQ. V lost 5 bases and J 5 bases, leaving 19 bases between the germline ends. The CDR3 contains 16 residues. CDR3 sequence reads: CASRHEGTLLTGELFF. CDR3 nucleotide sequence: TGCGCCAGCAGACACGAAGGGACACTTTTAACCGGGGAGCTGTTTTTT. Together with reference TRBV5-1 and TRBJ2-2, the CDR3 gives the full variable domain: KAGVTQTPRYLIKTRGQQVTLSCSPISGHRSVSWYQQTPGQGLQFLFEYFSETQRNKGNFPGRFSGRQFSNSRSEMNVSTLELGDSALYLCASRHEGTLLTGELFFGEGSRLTVL.

The chain carries TRBV5-4 and TRBJ2-3, with D hard to call. Trimming stripped 0 bases from V and 0 bases from J, with 11 bases between. Germline V CDR1 and CDR2: SGHNT, YYREEE (reference sequence). This CDR3 contains 16 residues. CDR3 amino acids: CASSLVSEPSTDTQYF. CDR3 nucleotide sequence: TGTGCCAGCAGCTTGGTTTCCGAGCCTAGCACAGATACGCAGTATTTT.

The V call is TRBV11-1, the J call TRBJ2-7; TRBD1 is a possible D gene (6 bases). Germline V lookup: CDR1 SGHAT, CDR2 FQDESV (reference sequence). V lost 5 bases and J 0 bases, leaving 11 bases between the germline ends. The CDR3 loop spans 14 amino acids. CDR3 in DNA: TGTGCCAGCAGCCCGGACAGAACCTCCTACGAGCAGTACTTC. Amino acid sequence: CASSPDRTSYEQYF.

The chain couples TRBV3-1 (or the pseudogene TRBV3-2) to TRBJ1-2; TRBD1 matches 8 bases. Germline values: CDR1 LGHDT, CDR2 YNNKEL (reference sequence). The CDR3 runs 13 residues. The V segment lost 4 bases and the J segment 8 bases; nucleotides outside the gene matches: 6. The CDR3 region is CASSRQGNGGYTF. DNA for the CDR3: TGTGCCAGCAGCCGACAGGGGAACGGGGGCTACACCTTC.

The chain carries TRBV3-1 (or the pseudogene TRBV3-2) and TRBJ2-3, with 11 nucleotides matching TRBD2. V gave up 4 bases and J gave up 13 bases; unmatched junction bases: 4. This CDR3 has 12 residues. The germline gives CDR1 LGHDT, CDR2 YNNKEL (reference sequence). The CDR3 reads CASSPLAGEKYF. CDR3 DNA: TGTGCCAGCAGCCCACTAGCGGGGGAGAAGTATTTT.